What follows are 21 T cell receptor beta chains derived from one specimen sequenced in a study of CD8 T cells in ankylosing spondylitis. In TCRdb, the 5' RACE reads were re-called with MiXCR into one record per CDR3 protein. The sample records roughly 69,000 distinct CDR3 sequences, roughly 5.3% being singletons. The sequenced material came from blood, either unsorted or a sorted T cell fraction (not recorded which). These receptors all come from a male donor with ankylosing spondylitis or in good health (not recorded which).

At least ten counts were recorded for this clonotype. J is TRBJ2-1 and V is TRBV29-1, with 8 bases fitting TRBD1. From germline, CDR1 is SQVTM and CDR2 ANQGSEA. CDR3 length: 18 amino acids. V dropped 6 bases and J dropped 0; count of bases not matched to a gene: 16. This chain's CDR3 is CSVQGGPHILSSYNEQFF. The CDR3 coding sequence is TGCAGCGTACAGGGGGGACCACACATCTTGAGCTCCTACAATGAGCAGTTCTTC.

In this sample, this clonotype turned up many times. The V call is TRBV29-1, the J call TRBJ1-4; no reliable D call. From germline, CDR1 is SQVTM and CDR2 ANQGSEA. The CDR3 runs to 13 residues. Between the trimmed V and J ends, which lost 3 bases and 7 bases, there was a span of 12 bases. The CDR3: CSVEADGFEKLFF. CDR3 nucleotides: TGCAGCGTTGAGGCAGACGGGTTTGAAAAACTGTTTTTT.

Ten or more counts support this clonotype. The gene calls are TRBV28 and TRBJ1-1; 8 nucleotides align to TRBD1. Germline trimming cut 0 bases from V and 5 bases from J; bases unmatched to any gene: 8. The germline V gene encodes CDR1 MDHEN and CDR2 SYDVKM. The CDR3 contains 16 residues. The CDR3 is CASSLCLQGDDTEAFF. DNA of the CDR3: TGTGCCAGCAGTTTATGCTTACAGGGGGATGATACTGAAGCTTTCTTT. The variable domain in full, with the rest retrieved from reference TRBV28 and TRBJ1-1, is DVKVTQSSRYLVKRTGEKVFLECVQDMDHENMFWYRQDPGLGLRLIYFSYDVKMKEKGDIPEGYSVSREKKERFSLILESASTNQTSMYLCASSLCLQGDDTEAFFGQGTRLTVV.

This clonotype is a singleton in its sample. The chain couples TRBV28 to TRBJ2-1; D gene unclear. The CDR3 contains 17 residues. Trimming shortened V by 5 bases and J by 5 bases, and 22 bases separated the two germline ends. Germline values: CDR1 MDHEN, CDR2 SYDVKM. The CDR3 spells CASSLPREGSTDNEQFF. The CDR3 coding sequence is TGTGCCAGCAGTCTCCCTCGAGAAGGGTCGACCGACAATGAGCAGTTCTTC.

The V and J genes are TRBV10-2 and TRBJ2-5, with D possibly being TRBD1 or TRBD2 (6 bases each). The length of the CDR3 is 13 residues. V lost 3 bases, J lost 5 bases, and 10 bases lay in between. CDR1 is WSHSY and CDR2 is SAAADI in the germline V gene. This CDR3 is CASSEGGTETQYF. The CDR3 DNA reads TGCGCCAGCAGTGAAGGGGGGACGGAGACCCAGTACTTC.

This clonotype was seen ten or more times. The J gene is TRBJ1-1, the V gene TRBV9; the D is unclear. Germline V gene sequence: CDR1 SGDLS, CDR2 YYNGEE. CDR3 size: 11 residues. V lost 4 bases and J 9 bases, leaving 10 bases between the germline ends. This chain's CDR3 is CASSPAEKAFF. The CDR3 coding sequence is TGTGCCAGCAGCCCGGCCGAGAAAGCTTTCTTT.

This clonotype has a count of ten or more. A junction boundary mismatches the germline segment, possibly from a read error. CDR3 protein: CASSLHQGSF. The DNA for the CDR3 is TGTGCCAGCAGTTTACATCAGGGTTCTTTT. The chain links TRBV12-3 or TRBV12-4 to TRBJ1-5; tentative D call: TRBD1 (5 bases). The length of the CDR3 is 10 residues.

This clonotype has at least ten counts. The CDR3, as DNA: TGTGCCAGCAGCTTAGCACTAGCGGGGGTCGAAGATACGCAGTATTTT. Translation: CASSLALAGVEDTQYF. The genes are TRBV7-9 and TRBJ2-3; 11 nucleotides agree with TRBD2. Germline V gives CDR1 SEHNR, CDR2 FQNEAQ (reference sequence). This CDR3 is built from 16 residues. Losses at the gene ends were 0 bases for V and 5 bases for J; bases not matched to a gene: 4.

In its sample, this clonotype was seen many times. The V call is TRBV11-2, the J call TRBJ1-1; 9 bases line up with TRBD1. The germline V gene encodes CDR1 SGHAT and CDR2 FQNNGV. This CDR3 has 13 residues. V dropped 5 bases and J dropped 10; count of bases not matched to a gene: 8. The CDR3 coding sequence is TGTGCCAGCAGCCCCCGGACAGGGGATAGAGCTTTCTTT. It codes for CASSPRTGDRAFF.

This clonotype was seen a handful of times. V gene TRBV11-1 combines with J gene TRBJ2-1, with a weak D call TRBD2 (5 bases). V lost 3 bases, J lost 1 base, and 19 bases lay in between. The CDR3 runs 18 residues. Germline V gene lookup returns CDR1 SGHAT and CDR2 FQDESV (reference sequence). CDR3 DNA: TGTGCCAGCAGCTTTTCCCCTTTAGCGATCGCTTCCTACAATGAGCAGTTCTTC. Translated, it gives CASSFSPLAIASYNEQFF.

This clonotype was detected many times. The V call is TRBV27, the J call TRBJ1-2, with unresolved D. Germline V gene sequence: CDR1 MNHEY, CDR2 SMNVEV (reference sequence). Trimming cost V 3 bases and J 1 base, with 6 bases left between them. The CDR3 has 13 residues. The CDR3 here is CASSLTGNYGYTF. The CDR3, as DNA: TGTGCCAGCAGTTTGACCGGTAACTATGGCTACACCTTC.

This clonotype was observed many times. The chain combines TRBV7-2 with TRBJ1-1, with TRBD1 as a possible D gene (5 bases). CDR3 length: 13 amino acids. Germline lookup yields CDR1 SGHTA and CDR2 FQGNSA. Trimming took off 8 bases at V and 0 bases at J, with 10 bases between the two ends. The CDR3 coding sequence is TGTGCCAGCCTAAGGGGCATGAACACTGAAGCTTTCTTT. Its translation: CASLRGMNTEAFF.

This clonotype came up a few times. The CDR3 here is CASSPLAETQYF. DNA for the CDR3: TGTGCCAGCTCACCACTAGCAGAGACCCAGTACTTC. This rearrangement joins TRBV18 to TRBJ2-5; D gene ambiguous. Germline values: CDR1 KGHSH, CDR2 LQKENI. V was cut by 1 base and J by 4 bases, with 4 bases left in between. CDR3 length equals 12 residues.

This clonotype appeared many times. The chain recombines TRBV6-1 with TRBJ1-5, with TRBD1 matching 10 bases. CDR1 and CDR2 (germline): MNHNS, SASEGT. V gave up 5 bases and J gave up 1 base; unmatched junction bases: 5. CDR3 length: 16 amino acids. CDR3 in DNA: TGTGCCAGCAGTCCTAGGACAGGGGGGAGCAATCAGCCCCAGCATTTT. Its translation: CASSPRTGGSNQPQHF.

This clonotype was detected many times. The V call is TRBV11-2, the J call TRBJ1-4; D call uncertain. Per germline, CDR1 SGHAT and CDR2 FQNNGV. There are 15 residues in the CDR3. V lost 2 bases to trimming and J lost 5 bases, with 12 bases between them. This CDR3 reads CASSLIVGSNEKLFF. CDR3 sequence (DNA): TGTGCCAGCAGCTTAATAGTAGGGAGCAATGAAAAACTGTTTTTT.

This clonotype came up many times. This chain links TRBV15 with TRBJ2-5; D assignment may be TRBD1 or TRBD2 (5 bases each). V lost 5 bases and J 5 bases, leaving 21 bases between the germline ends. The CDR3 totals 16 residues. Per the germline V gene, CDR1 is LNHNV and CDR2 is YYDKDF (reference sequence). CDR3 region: CATSSQQDVSGETQYF. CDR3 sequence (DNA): TGTGCCACCAGCTCTCAACAGGATGTCTCGGGGGAGACCCAGTACTTC.

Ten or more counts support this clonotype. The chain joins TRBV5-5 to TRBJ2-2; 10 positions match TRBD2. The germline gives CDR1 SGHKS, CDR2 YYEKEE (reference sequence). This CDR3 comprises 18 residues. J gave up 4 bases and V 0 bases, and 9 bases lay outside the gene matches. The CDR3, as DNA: TGTGCCAGCAGCTTGGCGGCTAGCGGGGGATGGAGCACCGGGGAGCTGTTTTTT. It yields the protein CASSLAASGGWSTGELFF. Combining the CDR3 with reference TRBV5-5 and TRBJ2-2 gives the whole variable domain DAGVTQSPTHLIKTRGQQVTLRCSPISGHKSVSWYQQVLGQGPQFIFQYYEKEERGRGNFPDRFSARQFPNYSSELNVNALLLGDSALYLCASSLAASGGWSTGELFFGEGSRLTVL.

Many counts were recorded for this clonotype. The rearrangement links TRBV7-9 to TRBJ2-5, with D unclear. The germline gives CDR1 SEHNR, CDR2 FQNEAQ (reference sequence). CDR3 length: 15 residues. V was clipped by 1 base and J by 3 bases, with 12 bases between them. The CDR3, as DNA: TGTGCCAGCAGCTTAGGGGCTGTGCAAGAAGAGACCCAGTACTTC. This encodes CASSLGAVQEETQYF.

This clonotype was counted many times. In DNA form, the CDR3 reads TGCGCCAGCAGCTTGGTGACTAGCGGGGAAGAGACCCAGTACTTC. Translated, it gives CASSLVTSGEETQYF. The V gene is TRBV5-1, the J gene TRBJ2-5; the match to TRBD2 covers 11 bases. The CDR3 extends over 15 amino acids. Germline values: CDR1 SGHRS, CDR2 YFSETQ. V was pared by 0 bases and J by 3 bases, with 1 base of the junction left unmatched.

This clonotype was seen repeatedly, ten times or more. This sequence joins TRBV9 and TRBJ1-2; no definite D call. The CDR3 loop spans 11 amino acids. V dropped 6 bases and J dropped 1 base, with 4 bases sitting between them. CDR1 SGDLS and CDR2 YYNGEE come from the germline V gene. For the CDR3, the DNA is TGTGCCAGCAACAGTAACTATGGCTACACCTTC. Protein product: CASNSNYGYTF.

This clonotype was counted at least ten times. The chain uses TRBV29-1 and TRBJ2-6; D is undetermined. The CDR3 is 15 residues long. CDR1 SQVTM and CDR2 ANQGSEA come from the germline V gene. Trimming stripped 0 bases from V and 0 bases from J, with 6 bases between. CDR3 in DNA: TGCAGCGTTGAAGAGGCAAGCTCTGGGGCCAACGTCCTGACTTTC. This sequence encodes CSVEEASSGANVLTF.